Ten or more counts support the clone carrying this TCR beta chain. Its antigen is as yet unknown. The source of the sample is a study of T cells in Graves' hyperthyroidism and ophthalmopathy. RNA transcripts were the template for amplifying TCR beta CDR3 regions. TCR CDR3 regions were first amplified by RT-PCR with HTBI primers. TCRdb reprocessed the multiplex PCR reads via MiXCR and lists one record per CDR3 protein. This sample has 400,000 to 500,000 distinct CDR3 sequences, with approximately 15% found just once. Germline lookup yields CDR1 DFQATT and CDR2 SNEGSKA (reference sequence). The V end lost 1 base, the J end lost 10 bases, and 11 bases lay between the germline ends. The CDR3 runs to 13 residues. The definition of stable Graves' hyperthyroidism was no ophthalmopathy progression within 18 months. Among the patients, aged 18 to 65, hyperthyroidism was newly diagnosed and had lasted under 2 months. Uncontrolled infection, other autoimmune disease, pregnancy or lactation excluded patients.

Overall study results and limits: Most expanded thyroid clonotypes above 0.001 also appeared in blood.

The TCR sequence derives from a woman in her late teens or twenties with Graves' hyperthyroidism. The rearrangement joins TRBV20-1 to TRBJ1-6; the D gene is possibly TRBD1 (5 bases). Sequencing was performed on blood. CDR3 loop: CSARGGGVSPLHF. CDR3 DNA sequence: TGCAGTGCTAGAGGGGGCGGGGTGTCACCCCTCCACTTT.